This TCR beta chain stems from a study of T-cell memory formation after mild COVID-19 (dated by TCRdb to about 2021). Concerning the study at large: TCR sequence clusters from the two donors were largely donor specific. Two young, previously healthy adult volunteers, one female and one male, were included in the cohort. In two donors, T-cell clones that expanded and contracted after mild COVID-19 were followed by sequencing TCRalpha and TCRbeta repertoires longitudinally.

Broad study findings and their caveats: Balanced CD4/CD8 phenotypes were observed for clones contracting from day 15 to 85, whereas a bias towards CD4+ was observed for a second wave of clones expanding from day 15 to 37. Contracting CD4+ clones were found mainly in CM and EM memory subsets, while CD8+ clones were enriched in EMRA. Some responding clones were found in pre-infection memory, which suggests that pre-existing cross-reactive memory T cells took part in the SARS-CoV-2 response. Only two mild cases were covered in the study, and larger cohorts including severe cases with pre-infection samples were considered necessary. The second-wave clones that peaked on day 37 were not confirmed to be SARS-CoV-2 specific.

From V the trimming removes 7 bases and from J it removes 4 bases, while the gene matches leave 4 bases of the junction unaccounted for. The CDR3 runs 14 amino acids, cysteine and phenylalanine included. Just CDR3 DNA is preserved here, 42 bases in frame from base 1. The germline V gene (reference sequence) gives CDR1 as MNHNY and CDR2 as SVGAGI. Of note for this clonotype: There is no known antigen for this receptor. Per-base qualities were not stored, and no clone one base away is much larger.

Ficoll-Paque density gradient centrifugation was used to isolate PBMCs. TCRdb shows the sequencer as Illumina NovaSeq 6000. Using 5'RACE with constant-segment primers, TCRalpha and TCRbeta cDNA libraries were constructed, with sample barcodes and unique molecular identifiers added in the process. RNA was extracted from every sample with Trizol reagent. Library amplification was performed in two PCR steps, and a second sample barcode and Illumina TruSeq adapters were introduced in the second step. Sequencing of libraries was performed on an Illumina NovaSeq with 2 x 150 bp paired-end reads. The authors processed their data as follows. Demultiplexing of reads and collapsing into UMI-guided consensus sequences were performed with migec v1.2.7. Using mixcr v2.1.11, UMI consensuses were aligned to TRA and TRB V and J templates and then assembled into clonotypes. Clonotypes were classified as expanded or contracted when called significant by both edgeR and NoisET, with noise models trained on biological replicates. For edgeR calls, the cutoffs were a false discovery rate-adjusted p below 0.01 and a log2 fold-change threshold of 1. As an exploratory analysis of dynamics, max-normalized trajectories of the 1000 most abundant clonotypes were examined with PCA combined with hierarchical clustering. Separately sequenced CD4+ and CD8+ repertoires were used to assign a CD4 or CD8 phenotype to each responding clone. TCRdb trimmed public reads at Q25 via fastp, called clones via MiXCR and kept in-frame beta chains. Rows with one shared CDR3 protein collapse into an entry with the most common genes and DNA. What appears here as the V and J calls and clone size reflects TCRdb's work, not the paper's. Within this sample are approximately 350,000 distinct CDR3 sequences, with roughly 13% of them counted one time only. The ten top clones hold around 21% of the sample.

Material: PBMCs or a T cell subset sorted from them (not recorded which). This chain joins TRBV6-6 to TRBJ1-1, with 12 central nucleotides matching TRBD1. The sequence came from a man aged 18 to 35 who had mild COVID-19 (a few samples of this study predate the infection). The sample titles of this study are shuffled in the database, so cell type and time point are left out; the donor was told from shared clones. The DNA reads TGTGCCAGCACCGGGACAGGGGGCATCACTGAAGCTTTCTTT. It specifies CASTGTGGITEAFF.